These T cell receptor beta chains were read from a single sample in a study of cytomegalovirus exposure and HLA in healthy donors. Clones were read by immunoSEQ multiplex PCR, and TCRdb kept only the in-frame ones, dropping some. The sample records about 250,000 clones, roughly 90% being singletons. Input material: PBMCs. Source of these receptors: a young man in good health and CMV-seropositive. The CDR3 runs from the conserved cysteine through the conserved F or W. A D gene is named only where the DNA matches it firmly. A clone size is listed for some rows: how often the clone was seen (once, few, many), or a class if it is expanded.

d_call j_call v_call cdr3_length clone_size cdr3_aa cdr3_nt
TRBD1 TRBJ2-5 TRBV18 13 NA CASAGTGGETQYF TGTGCCAGTGCGGGCACAGGGGGAGAGACCCAGTACTTC
NA TRBJ1-5 TRBV27 15 NA CASAPREAANQPQHF TGTGCCAGCGCCCCCAGGGAGGCCGCCAATCAGCCCCAGCATTTT
TRBD1 TRBJ2-7 TRBV11-2 17 NA CASSSPFGDRGSYEQYF TGTGCCAGCAGCTCTCCTTTTGGGGACAGGGGATCGTACGAGCAGTACTTC
NA TRBJ1-5 TRBV4-1 16 NA CASSQDGGIGNQPQHF TGCGCCAGCAGCCAAGATGGAGGGATCGGCAATCAGCCCCAGCATTTT
NA TRBJ2-7 TRBV20-1 11 NA CSAPLLAEQYF TGCAGTGCTCCTTTGTTGGCCGAGCAGTACTTC
NA TRBJ2-1 TRBV29-1 14 NA CSVEHRGGYNEQFF TGCAGCGTTGAACACAGGGGGGGGTACAATGAGCAGTTCTTC
NA TRBJ2-7 TRBV18 13 few CASSPNSPYEQYF TGTGCCAGCTCACCTAATAGTCCCTACGAGCAGTACTTC
NA TRBJ1-1 TRBV5-1 14 NA CASSLYGWNTEAFF TGCGCCAGCAGCTTGTACGGGTGGAACACTGAAGCTTTCTTT
TRBD1 TRBJ1-1 TRBV5-4 15 NA CASSLRQGGVTEAFF TGTGCCAGCAGCCTACGACAGGGCGGGGTCACTGAAGCTTTCTTT
NA TRBJ2-7 TRBV7-6 18 once CASSLYPLISTGAYEQYF TGTGCCAGCAGCTTATATCCCCTTATTAGCACGGGAGCCTACGAGCAGTACTTC
NA TRBJ2-1 TRBV5-1 16 NA CASSWVGRREGNEQFF TGCGCCAGCAGCTGGGTGGGGCGTCGGGAAGGGAATGAGCAGTTCTTC
NA TRBJ1-2 TRBV10-3 14 NA CAISEFEGASGYTF TGTGCCATCAGTGAGTTTGAGGGTGCGAGTGGCTACACCTTC
TRBD1 TRBJ1-2 TRBV6-6 15 NA CASSYRQGANYGYTF TGTGCCAGCAGTTACCGCCAGGGGGCTAACTATGGCTACACCTTC
TRBD1 TRBJ1-2 TRBV27 17 once CASLPSRGQGSDYGYTF TGTGCCAGCCTCCCAAGTAGGGGACAGGGGAGCGACTATGGCTACACCTTC
NA TRBJ2-1 TRBV29-1 14 NA CSVSESMTYNEQFF TGCAGCGTTAGCGAGTCAATGACATACAATGAGCAGTTCTTC
TRBD1 TRBJ2-7 TRBV27 15 NA CASSSSDRFYYEQYF TGTGCCAGCAGTTCATCGGACAGGTTCTACTACGAGCAGTACTTC
NA TRBJ1-3 TRBV5-1 12 NA CASSSIGDTIYF TGCGCCAGCAGCTCGATTGGGGACACCATATATTTT
NA TRBJ2-1 TRBV28 16 once CASSLSGPTTYNEQFF TGTGCCAGCAGCCTATCGGGCCCTACTACATACAATGAGCAGTTCTTC
NA TRBJ2-5 TRBV9 18 few CASSVEGPLLGAGETQYF TGTGCCAGCAGCGTAGAAGGACCTTTACTTGGGGCCGGGGAGACCCAGTACTTC
NA TRBJ2-5 TRBV11-2 17 NA CASSPLRGGGLSETQYF TGTGCCAGCAGCCCCTTAAGGGGAGGGGGATTGAGCGAGACCCAGTACTTC
NA TRBJ2-6 TRBV4-1 17 NA CASSQDHRMAGANVLTF TGCGCCAGCAGCCAAGATCACAGGATGGCAGGGGCCAACGTCCTGACTTTC
NA TRBJ2-2 TRBV15 16 NA CATSSMGLGLFRELFF TGTGCCACCAGCAGTATGGGCCTGGGACTTTTCCGGGAGCTGTTTTTT
NA TRBJ2-1 TRBV29-1 11 NA CSVVDYPEQFF TGCAGCGTTGTAGACTATCCGGAGCAGTTCTTC
NA TRBJ2-5 TRBV2 13 NA CASSPGIQETQYF TGTGCCAGCAGTCCAGGAATTCAAGAGACCCAGTACTTC
NA TRBJ2-7 TRBV10-3 13 NA CAISPDRANEQYF TGTGCCATCAGTCCGGACCGTGCCAACGAGCAGTACTTC
NA TRBJ1-3 TRBV18 16 NA CASSPSTLGSGNTIYF TGTGCCAGCTCACCGTCGACCCTCGGCTCTGGAAACACCATATATTTT
NA TRBJ2-1 TRBV15 14 NA CATRGHTLTNEQFF TGTGCCACCCGTGGACACACCCTAACCAATGAGCAGTTCTTC
NA TRBJ1-3 TRBV28 15 NA CASSFSDRLGNTIYF TGTGCCAGCAGTTTCTCTGACAGACTTGGAAACACCATATATTTT
TRBD2 TRBJ2-5 TRBV29-1 15 NA CSVSGTSPFQETQYF TGCAGCGTATCCGGGACTAGCCCATTCCAAGAGACCCAGTACTTC
NA TRBJ2-5 TRBV25-1 14 NA CASSDLAIGETQYF TGTGCCAGCAGTGATCTTGCGATAGGAGAGACCCAGTACTTC
NA TRBJ1-1 TRBV19 15 NA CASSPTFRGNTEAFF TGTGCCAGTAGTCCTACATTCCGAGGGAACACTGAAGCTTTCTTT
TRBD1 TRBJ1-2 TRBV6-1 14 NA CASTEWTGFAGYTF TGTGCCAGCACCGAGTGGACAGGGTTCGCCGGCTACACCTTC
NA TRBJ1-2 TRBV6-5 14 NA CATGPSGLGYGYTF TGTGCCACGGGCCCATCAGGGTTAGGCTATGGCTACACCTTC
NA TRBJ2-7 TRBV19 15 NA CASRPSGGSSYEQYF TGTGCCAGTAGGCCCAGCGGCGGAAGCTCCTACGAGCAGTACTTC
NA TRBJ1-5 TRBV6-5 13 NA CASSYTPNQPQHF TGTGCCAGCAGTTATACCCCAAATCAGCCCCAGCATTTT
NA TRBJ2-1 TRBV29-1 13 NA CSVEDLLVGEQFF TGCAGCGTTGAAGATCTCCTAGTCGGTGAGCAGTTCTTC
TRBD2 TRBJ2-1 TRBV11-2 17 NA CASRPTSGPPTYNEQFF TGTGCCAGCAGGCCGACTAGCGGCCCACCAACCTACAATGAGCAGTTCTTC